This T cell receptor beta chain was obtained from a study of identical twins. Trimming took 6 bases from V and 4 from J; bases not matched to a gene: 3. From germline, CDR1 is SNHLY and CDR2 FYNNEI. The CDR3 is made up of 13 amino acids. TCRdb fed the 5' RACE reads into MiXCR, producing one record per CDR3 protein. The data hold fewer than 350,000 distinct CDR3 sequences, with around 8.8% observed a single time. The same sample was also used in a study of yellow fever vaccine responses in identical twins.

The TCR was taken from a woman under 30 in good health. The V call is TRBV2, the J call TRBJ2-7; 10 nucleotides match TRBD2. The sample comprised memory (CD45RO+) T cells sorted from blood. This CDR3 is CASSLSGRYEQYF. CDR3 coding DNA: TGTGCCAGCAGCCTTAGCGGGAGGTACGAGCAGTACTTC. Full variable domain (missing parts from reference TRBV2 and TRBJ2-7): EPEVTQTPSHQVTQMGQEVILRCVPISNHLYFYWYRQILGQKVEFLVSFYNNEISEKSEIFDDQFSVERPDGSNFTLKIRSTKLEDSAMYFCASSLSGRYEQYFGPGTRLTVT.